The present entry profiles one T cell receptor (beta chain) with its context. The sample originates from a study of blood T cell repertoires in COVID-19. Study-level information: There were acute and convalescent COVID-19 samples, and they came from the United States, Italy and Spain. In each case, the material was cDNA or gDNA derived from T cells, B-cell-depleted T cells, or PBMCs.

This CDR3 is 15 amino acids long. Germline V gene lookup returns CDR1 SGHTA and CDR2 FQGTGA. Trimming at V came to 1 base and at J to 5 bases, leaving 2 bases not matched to a gene. Authors' analysis steps: How many nucleated cells were present was estimated from reference gene primer amplification. The data were produced by immunoSEQ multiplex PCR, yet TCRdb's version contains in-frame clones alone and is incomplete. V, J and clone size derive from that table, while D and trimming were established from the DNA sequence. The data contain 100,000 or so clones, around 85% of them singletons. In assigning cohorts, the study relied on participant-reported clinical history.

This clonotype was obtained from a woman aged 45-60 years who had recovered from COVID-19. V is TRBV7-3 and J is TRBJ2-3; TRBD2 matches at 11 bases. Sequencing was carried out using PBMCs or T cells enriched from blood (not recorded which). The CDR3 region is CASSLRLAGRDTQYF. CDR3 coding DNA: TGTGCCAGCAGCTTAAGACTAGCGGGACGAGATACGCAGTATTTT.